This T cell receptor beta chain was retrieved from a study of T-cell reconstitution after alpha-beta-depleted transplantation in children. Notes on the study in general: In patients about two months after transplant, alpha-beta T cells reportedly arose from several hundred expanded graft clones. Recipient T cells and thymic progenitors that survived gave rise to the high TCRbeta diversity observed at day 60 in some patients. Newly produced T cells mostly provided counts and TCRbeta diversity after one year, as hyperexpanded clones declined.

The CDR3 length is 16 residues. The V and J ends lost 0 bases and 1 base respectively, with 10 bases between them. CDR1 is SGHNT, CDR2 YYREEE, per germline (reference sequence). TCRbeta library preparation incorporated unique molecular identifiers. From the PCR reads, TCRdb called clonotypes with MiXCR, one entry per CDR3 protein. The table has approximately 300,000 distinct CDR3 sequences, over 9.5% seen once; the top ten hold 7.5%. Comment on this clonotype: Its antigen is undetermined.

The sequenced sample was PBMCs, obtained before TCRalphabeta/CD19-depleted stem cell transplant. This clonotype originated in a boy under three years old with acute myeloid leukemia, due to receive a stem cell transplant. The chain has TRBV5-4 and TRBJ2-2, with D tentatively TRBD2 (5 bases). The CDR3 reads CASSLGRGWNTGELFF. The DNA of the CDR3 is TGTGCCAGCAGCTTGGGTCGAGGGTGGAACACCGGGGAGCTGTTTTTT.